This T cell receptor (beta chain) was identified during a study of cytomegalovirus exposure and HLA in healthy donors. The V end was cut by 6 bases, the J end by 3 bases, with 6 bases between. CDR3 length: 11 amino acids. Germline loops: CDR1 MGHDK, CDR2 SYGVNS. TCRdb's copy holds only in-frame clones and misses some; the assay was immunoSEQ multiplex PCR. The table records 68,000 or so clones, roughly nine tenths of them present only once. Study results and caveats: Researchers catalogued about 160 TCR beta chains as cytomegalovirus-associated.

About this clone: Its cognate antigen is unknown.

The clonotype originates from a man younger than 35 in good health and CMV-seronegative. Sequenced material: PBMCs. This sequence joins TRBV25-1 and TRBJ2-7; D not resolved. CDR3 in amino acids: CASRNFYEQYF. CDR3 in DNA: TGTGCCAGCAGGAACTTCTACGAGCAGTACTTC.